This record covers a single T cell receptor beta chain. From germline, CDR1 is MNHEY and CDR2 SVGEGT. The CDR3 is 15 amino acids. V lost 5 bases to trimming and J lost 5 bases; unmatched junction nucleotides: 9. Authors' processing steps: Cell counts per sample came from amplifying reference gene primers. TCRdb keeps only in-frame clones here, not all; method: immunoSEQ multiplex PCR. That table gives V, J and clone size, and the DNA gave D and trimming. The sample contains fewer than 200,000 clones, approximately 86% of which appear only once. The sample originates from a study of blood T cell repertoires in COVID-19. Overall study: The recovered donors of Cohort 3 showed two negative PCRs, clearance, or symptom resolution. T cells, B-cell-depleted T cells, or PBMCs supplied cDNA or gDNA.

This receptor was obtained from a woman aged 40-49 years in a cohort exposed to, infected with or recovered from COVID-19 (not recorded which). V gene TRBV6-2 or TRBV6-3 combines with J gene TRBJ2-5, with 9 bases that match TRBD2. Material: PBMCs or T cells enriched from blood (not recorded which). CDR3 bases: TGTGCCAGCAGTCACCTGACTAGCGGTGGGGAGACCCAGTACTTC. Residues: CASSHLTSGGETQYF.